These 5 T cell receptor beta chains were all obtained from the same sample, sequenced in a study of blood T cell repertoires in COVID-19. TCRdb keeps only in-frame clones here, not all; method: immunoSEQ multiplex PCR. The table has around 130,000 clones, 80% to 90% seen once. The sequencing input was peripheral blood. The receptors were gathered from a man between 70 and 80 years old with active or convalescent COVID-19.

This chain uses TRBV30 with TRBJ2-5; the match to TRBD2 covers 7 bases. Germline-derived CDR1 and CDR2 are GTSNPN and SVGIG (reference sequence). V was clipped by 2 bases and J by 5 bases; unmatched bases: 2. There are 12 residues in the CDR3. This CDR3 reads CAWSRGDETQYF. The CDR3 DNA sequence: TGTGCCTGGAGTCGGGGGGACGAGACCCAGTACTTC. The full variable domain, with the rest looked up from reference TRBV30 and TRBJ2-5, is SQTIHQWPATLVQPVGSPLSLECTVEGTSNPNLYWYRQAAGRGLQLLFYSVGIGQISSEVPQNLSASRPQDRQFILSSKKLLLSDSGFYLCAWSRGDETQYFGPGTRLLVL.

This clone was detected once. V usage is TRBV4-2 and J usage is TRBJ1-2; D not certain. V lost 4 bases and J 6 bases, leaving 6 bases between the germline ends. This CDR3 region has 11 residues. CDR1 and CDR2 from the germline V gene are LGHNA and YNFKEQ. As DNA, the CDR3 is TGTGCCAGCAGCCGAGACGATGGCTACACCTTC. It codes for CASSRDDGYTF.

The rearrangement uses TRBV7-9 and TRBJ2-5; D perhaps matches TRBD2 (6 bases). Germline CDR1 reads SEHNR; CDR2 reads FQNEAQ (reference sequence). The CDR3 totals 12 residues. The V and J ends lost 8 bases and 5 bases respectively, with 12 bases between them. CDR3 DNA sequence: TGTGCCAGCCGGGAGATTGCGGAGACCCAGTACTTC. It is translated as CASREIAETQYF.

CDR3 in amino acids: CASSHYAGGGDTQYF. The CDR3 region has the DNA TGTGCCAGCAGCCATTATGCGGGAGGAGGAGATACGCAGTATTTT. This chain uses TRBV7-2 with TRBJ2-3, with 8 bases identical to TRBD2. Germline V gene data show CDR1 as SGHTA and CDR2 as FQGNSA. The V and J ends lost 5 bases and 5 bases, in that order; junction bases with no gene match: 9. This CDR3 region has 15 residues. The variable domain in full, with the rest retrieved from reference TRBV7-2 and TRBJ2-3, is GAGVSQSPSNKVTEKGKDVELRCDPISGHTALYWYRQSLGQGLEFLIYFQGNSAPDKSGLPSDRFSAERTGGSVSTLTIQRTQQEDSAVYLCASSHYAGGGDTQYFGPGTRLTVL.

The gene calls are TRBV5-5 and TRBJ1-4, with D unclear. The CDR3 extends over 14 amino acids. Per germline, CDR1 SGHKS and CDR2 YYEKEE (reference sequence). Trimming stripped 5 bases from V and 6 bases from J, with 14 bases between. DNA of the CDR3: TGTGCCAGCAGTCCCGGACTTCCAGATGAAAAACTGTTTTTT. Amino acid sequence: CASSPGLPDEKLFF. The whole variable domain, filled in from reference TRBV5-5 and TRBJ1-4, reads DAGVTQSPTHLIKTRGQQVTLRCSPISGHKSVSWYQQVLGQGPQFIFQYYEKEERGRGNFPDRFSARQFPNYSSELNVNALLLGDSALYLCASSPGLPDEKLFFGSGTQLSVL.